This section outlines one TCR beta chain sequence together with its context. What it binds is unknown. UMIs were included in TCR beta cDNA generated by 5'RACE template switching. Each CDR3 protein gets one entry in TCRdb, which reprocessed the 5' RACE reads and gives no DNA. The sample data list tens of thousands of distinct CDR3 sequences. The data stem from a study of T cells expressing NK-cell markers. Overall study context: The TCR beta repertoires originated in sorted CD3+CD56+NKG2C+, CD3+CD56+NKG2C- and CD3+CD56-NKG2C+ T cells.

The germline V gene encodes CDR1 ENHRY and CDR2 SYGVKD. This CDR3 has 13 amino acids. Study results and caveats: It remained uncertain whether the expanded NKG2C+ T cell clones were specific for HCMV antigens. Once again these clonotypes came out on top in the CD3+CD56-NKG2C+ fraction of several donors.

Sequenced input: blood T cells: a sorted CD56 or NKG2C T cell subset, CD4+ or CD8+ T cells, or bulk PBMC T cells (not recorded which). The chain links TRBV10-3 to TRBJ2-3. The receptor's source is a man aged 18-69 years in good health. Here the CDR3 reads CAISGGRTDTQYF.